This T cell receptor (beta chain) was retrieved from a study of a mutant IDH1 vaccine in newly diagnosed glioma. Study details: The earlier regimen, radiotherapy, temozolomide, or both, was most often both.

Trimming took off 10 bases at V and 0 bases at J, with 9 bases between the two ends. The CDR3 is made up of 12 amino acids. Germline V lookup: CDR1 SEHNR, CDR2 FQNEAQ (reference sequence). Assay used: immunoSEQ multiplex PCR; TCRdb lists only in-frame clones, some missing. The sample lists tens of thousands of clones; 70% to 80% were seen once. The sample's time point: baseline, week 1 (first vaccination visit). Treatment here: pre-vaccination baseline after standard-of-care therapy. In every donor, the tumor was a new WHO grade 3 or 4 IDH1-mutant, ATRX-lost astrocytoma. The material was PBMCs, obtained from a glioma patient treated with radiotherapy, temozolomide or both. The clonotype comes from a woman in her thirties or forties with glioma. This rearrangement joins TRBV7-9 to TRBJ1-2; D is ambiguous. The CDR3 protein is CATSFSNYGYTF. CDR3 nucleotide sequence: TGTGCCACATCATTTTCTAACTATGGCTACACCTTC.